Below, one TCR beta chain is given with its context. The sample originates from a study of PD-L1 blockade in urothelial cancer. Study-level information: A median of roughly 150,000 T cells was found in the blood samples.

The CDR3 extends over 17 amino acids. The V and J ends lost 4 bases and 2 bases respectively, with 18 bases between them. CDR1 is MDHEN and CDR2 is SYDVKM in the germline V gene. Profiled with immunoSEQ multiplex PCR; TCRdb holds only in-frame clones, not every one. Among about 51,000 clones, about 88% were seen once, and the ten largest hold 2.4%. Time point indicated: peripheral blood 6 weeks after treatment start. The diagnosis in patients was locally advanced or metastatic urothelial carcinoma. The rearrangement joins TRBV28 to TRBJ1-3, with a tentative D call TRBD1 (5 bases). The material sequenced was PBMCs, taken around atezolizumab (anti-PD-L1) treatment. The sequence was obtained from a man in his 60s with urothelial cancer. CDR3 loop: CASSSFGGVFPGNTIYF. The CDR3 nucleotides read TGTGCCAGCAGTTCCTTCGGGGGGGTGTTTCCTGGAAACACCATATATTTT.